These T cell receptor beta chains were read from a single sample in a study of blood T cell repertoires in COVID-19. Libraries were prepared by immunoSEQ multiplex PCR; TCRdb keeps only in-frame clonotypes and omits some of them. The data show around 100,000 clones, 86% seen once. The sequencing sample was made of peripheral blood. The receptors stem from a man aged 35-49 years with acute or convalescent COVID-19. The CDR3 runs from the conserved cysteine through the conserved F or W. The order of the fields is J gene, D gene, V gene, clone size, CDR3 protein, CDR3 DNA. A D gene is named only where the DNA matches it firmly. Clone size, where shown, is once, few, many, or a class for clones that have expanded.

J gene: TRBJ2-1; D gene: -; V gene: TRBV5-1; clone size: few; CDR3 protein: CASSLPLEGDEQFF; CDR3 DNA: TGCGCCAGCAGCTTGCCTCTCGAAGGGGATGAGCAGTTCTTC
J gene: TRBJ2-3; D gene: -; V gene: TRBV5-1; clone size: once; CDR3 protein: CASSLNGPDTQYF; CDR3 DNA: TGCGCCAGCAGCTTGAATGGCCCAGATACGCAGTATTTT
J gene: TRBJ1-3; D gene: TRBD1; V gene: TRBV6-6; clone size: -; CDR3 protein: CASSPRQGSVGNTIYF; CDR3 DNA: TGTGCCAGCAGCCCCCGACAGGGTTCGGTCGGAAACACCATATATTTT
J gene: TRBJ1-5; D gene: -; V gene: TRBV3-1/TRBV3-2; clone size: once; CDR3 protein: CASSPDGNQPQHF; CDR3 DNA: TGTGCCAGCAGCCCAGACGGGAATCAGCCCCAGCATTTT
J gene: TRBJ1-5; D gene: TRBD1; V gene: TRBV2; clone size: -; CDR3 protein: CASSKDRGNQPQHF; CDR3 DNA: TGTGCCAGCAGTAAGGACAGGGGCAATCAGCCCCAGCATTTT
J gene: TRBJ1-5; D gene: TRBD1; V gene: TRBV5-1; clone size: -; CDR3 protein: CASSPGPGTDNQPQHF; CDR3 DNA: TGCGCCAGCAGCCCCGGACCCGGGACAGACAATCAGCCCCAGCATTTT
J gene: TRBJ2-2; D gene: TRBD2; V gene: TRBV4-1; clone size: -; CDR3 protein: CASSLLAGGLANTGELFF; CDR3 DNA: TGCGCCAGCAGCTTACTAGCGGGAGGACTTGCGAACACCGGGGAGCTGTTTTTT
J gene: TRBJ1-3; D gene: -; V gene: TRBV19; clone size: -; CDR3 protein: CASRKTGSGNTIYF; CDR3 DNA: TGTGCCAGTCGAAAGACAGGATCTGGAAACACCATATATTTT
J gene: TRBJ2-1; D gene: -; V gene: TRBV6-1; clone size: once; CDR3 protein: CASSEALRNEQFF; CDR3 DNA: TGTGCCAGCAGTGAAGCTCTACGCAATGAGCAGTTCTTC
J gene: TRBJ2-2; D gene: -; V gene: TRBV7-9; clone size: -; CDR3 protein: CASSSPRPRAGELFF; CDR3 DNA: TGTGCCAGCAGCTCCCCGCGACCCAGGGCAGGGGAGCTGTTTTTT
J gene: TRBJ2-1; D gene: -; V gene: TRBV12-3/TRBV12-4; clone size: -; CDR3 protein: CASSLGWDEQFF; CDR3 DNA: TGTGCCAGCAGTTTGGGCTGGGATGAGCAGTTCTTC
J gene: TRBJ2-7; D gene: -; V gene: TRBV27; clone size: -; CDR3 protein: CASSSRSGEQYF; CDR3 DNA: TGTGCCAGCAGTTCCCGATCGGGTGAGCAGTACTTC
J gene: TRBJ1-1; D gene: -; V gene: TRBV7-6; clone size: -; CDR3 protein: CASSLARGTEAFF; CDR3 DNA: TGTGCCAGCAGCTTAGCGCGAGGCACTGAAGCTTTCTTT
J gene: TRBJ1-2; D gene: TRBD1; V gene: TRBV4-2; clone size: once; CDR3 protein: CASSQETGGVYGYTF; CDR3 DNA: TGTGCCAGCAGCCAAGAGACAGGGGGCGTCTATGGCTACACCTTC